This passage covers 2 T cell receptor beta chains from one sample sequenced in a study of response to subunit inactivated influenza vaccine (dated by TCRdb to the late 2010s). Libraries were prepared through RT-PCR. The reads were generated on an Illumina HiSeq 2500. TCRdb's own reprocessing of the public reads used fastp at Q25 and MiXCR and kept productive beta chains. Every CDR3 protein is listed once, alongside the most common genes and DNA of its rows. This sample comprises some 200,000 distinct CDR3 sequences, 9.5% to 15% of them detected only once. The ten largest clones capture roughly 29% of the sample. The sample was also reused in another study, on T cells expressing NK-cell markers. That second publication adds: TCR beta cDNA libraries were made by 5'RACE template switching that added a universal primer site and unique molecular identifiers.

The sample consisted of CD8+ T cells sorted from PBMCs, taken less than 13 days after vaccination. The receptor source for this set is a man aged 50 or older who received an inactivated influenza vaccine. Donor details come from another sample of the same person, matched by shared clones.

This sequence joins TRBV7-2 and TRBJ2-5, with 7 bases identical to TRBD2. Germline V gene lookup returns CDR1 SGHTA and CDR2 FQGNSA. The V segment lost 1 base and the J segment 4 bases; nucleotides outside the gene matches: 3. The CDR3 has 14 amino acids. In nucleotides, the CDR3 is TGTGCCAGCAGCTTAGAGGGCGGGGGAGAGACCCAGTACTTC. Its translation is CASSLEGGGETQYF.

This chain links TRBV6-2 or TRBV6-3 with TRBJ1-3; D remains ambiguous. CDR1 MNHEY and CDR2 SVGEGT come from the germline V gene. The CDR3 has 14 amino acids. The ends were cut back, 5 bases at V and 0 bases at J, with 8 bases in the middle. The CDR3 region is CASSTRVSGNTIYF. The CDR3 bases are TGTGCCAGCAGTACCCGGGTCTCTGGAAACACCATATATTTT.